This T cell receptor beta chain was documented in a study of T-cell reconstitution after alpha-beta-depleted transplantation in children. The CDR3 runs 12 residues. V shed 4 bases and J shed 8 bases, with 9 bases lying between them. Germline assignment: CDR1 MNHEY and CDR2 SVGEGT. This clonotype was detected many times. Preparation of the TCRbeta library involved a method that used unique molecular identifiers. TCRdb re-derived calls from the PCR reads in MiXCR, one entry per CDR3 protein. The sample has over 200,000 distinct CDR3 sequences, about 9.2% seen once; the top ten hold around 6.2%. This TCR came from a human donor who donated a stem cell graft to a child with acute lymphoblastic leukemia. The chain joins TRBV6-2 or TRBV6-3 to TRBJ2-1; unclear D gene. The sequenced sample was PBMCs from the stem cell graft donor, obtained from the stem cell graft. The CDR3: CASSSFGDEQFF. As DNA, the CDR3 is TGTGCCAGCAGTTCCTTTGGTGATGAGCAGTTCTTC.